This TCR beta chain was profiled in a study of T-cell reconstitution after alpha-beta-depleted transplantation in children. Construction of the TCRbeta library involved unique molecular identifiers. Via MiXCR, TCRdb re-called the PCR reads, giving one row per CDR3 protein. The sample holds 300,000 or so distinct CDR3 sequences, about a quarter seen once. Broader study findings: Several hundred expanded graft clones reportedly were the source of alpha-beta T cells about two months after transplant. Once a year had passed after transplant, T-cell counts and diversity came mostly from newly produced T cells. For some patients, TCRbeta diversity was high at day 60 because of recipient T cells and thymic progenitors that survived.

The trim removed 3 bases at V and 2 bases at J, leaving 3 bases unmatched. The CDR3 runs 14 residues. Germline values: CDR1 DFQATT, CDR2 SNEGSKA (reference sequence). Comments on this clonotype: Its specificity is unknown.

The genes are TRBV20-1 and TRBJ2-7; 11 nucleotides align to TRBD2. This TCR was sampled from a male patient younger than 18 who had a stem cell transplant for acute lymphoblastic leukemia, so the T cells may come from the graft donor. Sequenced here: PBMCs, mostly from graft donor cells, sampled 180 days after TCRalphabeta/CD19-depleted stem cell transplant. The CDR3 spells CSASTSGRTYEQYF. Here the CDR3 DNA reads TGCAGTGCTAGCACTAGCGGGAGAACCTACGAGCAGTACTTC.